This T cell receptor beta chain is from a study of patients and donors after allogeneic stem cell transplantation. Germline assignment: CDR1 GTSNPN and CDR2 SVGIG (reference sequence). The ends were cut back, 1 base at V and 4 bases at J, with 10 bases in the middle. The CDR3 length is 13 residues. TCRdb passed the RT-PCR reads through MiXCR, listing each CDR3 protein once. The table includes about 160,000 distinct CDR3 sequences, 30% to 45% detected once. The sequencing sample was made of blood, either unsorted or a sorted T cell fraction (not recorded which). The sequence came from a human donor who was either an allogeneic HSCT recipient or a stem cell or donor lymphocyte infusion donor (not recorded which). It is not recorded whose cells these are; they may come from a transplant donor. V and J are TRBV30 and TRBJ1-1; possible D gene TRBD1, 6 bases. This chain's CDR3 is CAWSDRQVTEAFF. The CDR3 coding sequence is TGTGCCTGGAGTGATAGACAGGTCACTGAAGCTTTCTTT.